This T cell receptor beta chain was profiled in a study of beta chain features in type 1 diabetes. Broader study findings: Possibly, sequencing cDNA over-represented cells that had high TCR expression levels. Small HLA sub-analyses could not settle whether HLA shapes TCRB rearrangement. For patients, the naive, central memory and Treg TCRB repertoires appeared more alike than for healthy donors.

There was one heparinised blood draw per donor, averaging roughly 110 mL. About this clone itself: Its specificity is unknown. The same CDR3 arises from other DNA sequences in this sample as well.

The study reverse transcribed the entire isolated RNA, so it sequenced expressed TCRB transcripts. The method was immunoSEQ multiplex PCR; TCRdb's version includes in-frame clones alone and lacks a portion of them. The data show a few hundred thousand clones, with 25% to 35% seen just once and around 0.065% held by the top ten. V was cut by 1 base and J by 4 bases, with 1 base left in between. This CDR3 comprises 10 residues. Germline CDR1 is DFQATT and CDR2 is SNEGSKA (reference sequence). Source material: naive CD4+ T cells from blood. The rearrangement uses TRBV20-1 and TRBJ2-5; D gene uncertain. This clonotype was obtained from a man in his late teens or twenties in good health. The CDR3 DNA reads TGCAGTGCTAGAGCAGAGACCCAGTACTTC. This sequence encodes CSARAETQYF.